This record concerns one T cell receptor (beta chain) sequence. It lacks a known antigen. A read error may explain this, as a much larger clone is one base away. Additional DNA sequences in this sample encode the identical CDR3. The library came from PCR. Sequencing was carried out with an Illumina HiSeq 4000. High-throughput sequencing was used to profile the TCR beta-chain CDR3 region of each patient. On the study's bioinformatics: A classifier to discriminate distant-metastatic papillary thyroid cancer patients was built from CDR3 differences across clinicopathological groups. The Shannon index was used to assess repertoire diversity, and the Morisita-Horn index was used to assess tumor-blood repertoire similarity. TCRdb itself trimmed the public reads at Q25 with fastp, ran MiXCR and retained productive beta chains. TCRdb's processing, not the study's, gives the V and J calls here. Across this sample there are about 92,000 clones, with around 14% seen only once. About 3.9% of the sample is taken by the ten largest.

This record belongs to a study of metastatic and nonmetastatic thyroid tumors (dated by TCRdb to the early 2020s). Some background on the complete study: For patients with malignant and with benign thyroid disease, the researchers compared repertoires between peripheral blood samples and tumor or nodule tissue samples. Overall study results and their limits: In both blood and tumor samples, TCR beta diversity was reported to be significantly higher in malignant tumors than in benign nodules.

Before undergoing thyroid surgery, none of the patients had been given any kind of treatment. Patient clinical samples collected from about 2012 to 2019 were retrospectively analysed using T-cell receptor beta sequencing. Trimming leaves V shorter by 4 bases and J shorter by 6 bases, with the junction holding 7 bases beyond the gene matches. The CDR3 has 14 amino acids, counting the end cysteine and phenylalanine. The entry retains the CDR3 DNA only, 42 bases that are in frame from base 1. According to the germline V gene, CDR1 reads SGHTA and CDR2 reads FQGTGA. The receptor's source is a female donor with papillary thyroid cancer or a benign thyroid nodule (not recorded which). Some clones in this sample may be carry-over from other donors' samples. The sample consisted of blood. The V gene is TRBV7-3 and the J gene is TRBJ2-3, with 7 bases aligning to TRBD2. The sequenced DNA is TGTGCCAGCAGCTCGGGGGGAGTAACGGATACGCAGTATTTT. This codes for CASSSGGVTDTQYF.